The text below deals with one T cell receptor (beta chain). The antigen remains unidentified. These data come from a study of tumor-infiltrating lymphocytes in localized non-small cell lung cancer. Study-wide background: Several tumor histologies, both smoking statuses, and some post-neoadjuvant chemotherapy samples were included. Each patient gave resected tumor and non-adjacent uninvolved lung tissue.

Sequencing used immunoSEQ multiplex PCR; TCRdb keeps in-frame clones, though not all of them. The table includes about 9,900 clones, 60% to 80% detected once. Findings of the study overall: Compared with uninvolved lung, tumors showed higher T cell infiltration by TCRbeta sequencing. IM1 and IM2 tumors showed no difference in T-cell fraction.

CDR3 length: 14 residues. Germline loops: CDR1 MNHEY, CDR2 SVGAGI. Deletions cut 4 bases from V and 10 bases from J, with 19 bases between. The rearrangement uses TRBV6-5 and TRBJ1-1; the D is unclear. The source of this sequence is a human donor with non-small cell lung cancer. Sequencing input: lung tumor tissue. This chain's CDR3 is CASSWSGSTGGAFF. The CDR3 nucleotides read TGTGCCAGCAGTTGGTCCGGATCCACTGGCGGAGCTTTCTTT.